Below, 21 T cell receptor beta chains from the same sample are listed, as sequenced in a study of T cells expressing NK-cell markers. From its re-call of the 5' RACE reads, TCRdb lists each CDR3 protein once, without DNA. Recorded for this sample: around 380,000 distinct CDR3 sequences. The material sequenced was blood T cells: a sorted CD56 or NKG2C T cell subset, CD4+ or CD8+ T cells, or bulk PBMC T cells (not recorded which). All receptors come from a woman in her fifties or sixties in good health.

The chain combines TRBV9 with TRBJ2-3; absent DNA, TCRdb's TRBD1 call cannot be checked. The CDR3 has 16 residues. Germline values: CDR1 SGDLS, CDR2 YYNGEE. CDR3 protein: CASSVSPRLDTDTQYF.

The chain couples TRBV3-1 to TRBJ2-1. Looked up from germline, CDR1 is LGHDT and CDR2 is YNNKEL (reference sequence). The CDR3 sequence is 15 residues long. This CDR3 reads CASSQGVESYNEQFF.

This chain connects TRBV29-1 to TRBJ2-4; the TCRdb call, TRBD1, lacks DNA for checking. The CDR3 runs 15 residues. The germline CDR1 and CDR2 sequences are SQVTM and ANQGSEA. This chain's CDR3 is CSVETGLGRENIQYF.

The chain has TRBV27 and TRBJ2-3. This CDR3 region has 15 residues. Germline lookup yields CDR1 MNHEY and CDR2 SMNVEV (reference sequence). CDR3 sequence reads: CASMGRPPSTDTQYF.

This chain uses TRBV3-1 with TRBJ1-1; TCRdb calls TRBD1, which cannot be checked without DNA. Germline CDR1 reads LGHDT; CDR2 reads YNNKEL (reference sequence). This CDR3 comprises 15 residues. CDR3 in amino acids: CASSPRGLYPRRAFF.

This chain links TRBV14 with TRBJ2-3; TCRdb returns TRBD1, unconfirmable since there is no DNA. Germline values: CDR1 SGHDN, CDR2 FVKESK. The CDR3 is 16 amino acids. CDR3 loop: CASSRLEPLTPDTQYF.

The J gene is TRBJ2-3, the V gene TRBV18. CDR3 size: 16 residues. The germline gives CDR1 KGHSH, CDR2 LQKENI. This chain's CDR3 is CASSPLERLGTDTQYF.

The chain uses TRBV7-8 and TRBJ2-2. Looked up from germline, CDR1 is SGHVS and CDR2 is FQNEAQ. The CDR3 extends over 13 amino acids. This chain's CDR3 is CASRHNQAGELFF.

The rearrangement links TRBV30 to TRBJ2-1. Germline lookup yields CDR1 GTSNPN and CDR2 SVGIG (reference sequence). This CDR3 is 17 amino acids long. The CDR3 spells CAWSALIAASSYNEQFF.

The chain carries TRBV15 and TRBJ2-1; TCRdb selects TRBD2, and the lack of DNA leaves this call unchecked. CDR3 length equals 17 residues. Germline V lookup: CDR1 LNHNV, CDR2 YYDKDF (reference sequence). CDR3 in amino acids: CATSRAAGAGGYNEQFF.

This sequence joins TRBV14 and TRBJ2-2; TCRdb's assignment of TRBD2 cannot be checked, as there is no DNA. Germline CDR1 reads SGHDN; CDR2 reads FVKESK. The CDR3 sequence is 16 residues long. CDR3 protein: CASSQRRGLRMGELFF. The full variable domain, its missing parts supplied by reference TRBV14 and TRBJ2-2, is EAGVTQFPSHSVIEKGQTVTLRCDPISGHDNLYWYRRVMGKEIKFLLHFVKESKQDESGMPNNRFLAERTGGTYSTLKVQPAELEDSGVYFCASSQRRGLRMGELFFGEGSRLTVL.

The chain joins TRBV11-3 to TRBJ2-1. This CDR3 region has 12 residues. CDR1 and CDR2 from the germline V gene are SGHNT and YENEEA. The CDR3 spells CASSSTWYEQFF.

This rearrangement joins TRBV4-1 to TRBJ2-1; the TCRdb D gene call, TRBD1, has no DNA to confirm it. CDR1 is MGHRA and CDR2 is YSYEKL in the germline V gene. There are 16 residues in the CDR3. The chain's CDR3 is CASRTLPGQGNNEQFF.

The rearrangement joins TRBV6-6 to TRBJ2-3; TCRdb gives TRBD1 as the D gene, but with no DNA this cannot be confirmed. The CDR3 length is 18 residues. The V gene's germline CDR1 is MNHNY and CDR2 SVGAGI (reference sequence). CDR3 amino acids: CASSYPTPGTGGLDTQYF.

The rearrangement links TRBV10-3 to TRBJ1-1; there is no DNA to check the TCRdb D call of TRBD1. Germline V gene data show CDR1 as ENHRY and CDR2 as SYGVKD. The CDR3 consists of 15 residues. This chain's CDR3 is CAISESGGANTEAFF.

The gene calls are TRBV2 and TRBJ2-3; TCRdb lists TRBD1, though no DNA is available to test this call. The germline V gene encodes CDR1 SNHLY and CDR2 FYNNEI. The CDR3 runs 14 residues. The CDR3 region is CAIHRGAAPDTQYF.

CDR3 loop: CATSDVTGVDQPQHF. V usage is TRBV24-1 and J usage is TRBJ1-5; TCRdb's assignment of TRBD1 cannot be checked, as there is no DNA. CDR1 KGHDR and CDR2 SFDVKD come from the germline V gene. This CDR3 has 15 amino acids.

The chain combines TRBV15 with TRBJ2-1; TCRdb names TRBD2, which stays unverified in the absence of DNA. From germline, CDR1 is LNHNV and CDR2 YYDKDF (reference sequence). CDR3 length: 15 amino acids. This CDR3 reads CATSRETSVFNEQFF.

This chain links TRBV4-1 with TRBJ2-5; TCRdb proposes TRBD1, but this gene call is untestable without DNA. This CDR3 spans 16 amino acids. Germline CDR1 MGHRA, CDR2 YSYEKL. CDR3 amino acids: CASSVKGTGEGETQYF.

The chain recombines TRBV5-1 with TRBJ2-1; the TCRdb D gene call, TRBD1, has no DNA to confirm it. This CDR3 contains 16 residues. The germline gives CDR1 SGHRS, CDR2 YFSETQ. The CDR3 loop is CASSSTGQGVFNEQFF.

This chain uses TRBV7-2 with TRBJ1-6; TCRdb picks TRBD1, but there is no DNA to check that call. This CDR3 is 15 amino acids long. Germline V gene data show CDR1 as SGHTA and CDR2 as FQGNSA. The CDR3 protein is CASSPYRGRNSPLHF.